The sequence of this T cell receptor (beta chain) was determined in a study of spatial heterogeneity in lung cancer. As for the study in general: Within raw reads, each unique TCR and UMI combination appeared on average more than ten times.

Time point indicated: sample taken at primary tumor resection. The study sequenced unsorted whole RNA from tumor, nontumor lung or frozen PBMC. This CDR3 region has 15 residues. Using its own MiXCR run on the 5' RACE reads, TCRdb lists one record per CDR3 protein. Among 77,000 or so distinct CDR3 sequences listed, roughly a fifth were seen once. Sequenced material: PBMCs, taken at surgery. The clonotype originates from a male donor with early-stage non-small cell lung cancer. This chain connects TRBV21-1 to TRBJ1-5; the D call TRBD1 from the table was never checked on the DNA. TRBV21-1 is deemed a pseudogene. CDR3 sequence (DNA): TGTGCCAGCTTTTCCGGGGCCAGGGTAGATCAGCCCCAGCATTTT. Its translation is CASFSGARVDQPQHF.